The clone carrying this TCR beta chain has just one count. No antigen is known for it. The sample belongs to a study of a mutant IDH1 vaccine in newly diagnosed glioma. Study-wide background: A roughly 62% male, approximately 40% female split and a mean age of approximately 40 years characterized treated patients. Study-wide findings and caveats: Most patients, 90% to 95%, showed vaccine-induced immune responses.

The method was immunoSEQ multiplex PCR; TCRdb's version includes in-frame clones alone and lacks a portion of them. There are roughly 26,000 clones in the sample; 70% to 90% occur only once, and 31% lies in the top ten. The sample's time point: week 35, safety follow-up. Vaccination used 300 ug of mutant IDH1 20-mer peptide per dose, with topical imiquimod. This clonotype was sampled from a man aged 30 to 39 with glioma. This specimen was PBMCs, taken from a glioma patient whose treatment included an IDH1 peptide vaccine.

CDR3 DNA: TGTGCCAGCAGGTATAGCGGGAACGCATACAATGAGCAGTTCTTC. Translation gives CASRYSGNAYNEQFF. V gene TRBV27 combines with J gene TRBJ2-1, with TRBD2 identical over 8 bases. Germline V gene sequence: CDR1 MNHEY, CDR2 SMNVEV (reference sequence). The CDR3 has 15 amino acids. The junction had 8 bases not matched to a gene; V was cut back by 6 bases and J by 4 bases.